Shown below are 2 T cell receptor beta chains from a single sample sequenced in a study of blood T cell repertoires in COVID-19. The assay was immunoSEQ multiplex PCR, and TCRdb's table has in-frame clones only and misses some. The sample yields about 90,000 clones, just over 90% seen once. What was sequenced was peripheral blood. These receptors were obtained from a man in his fifties with acute or convalescent COVID-19.

This CDR3 is CASSIRDYNEQFF. In DNA form, the CDR3 reads TGTGCCAGTAGCATCAGGGATTACAATGAGCAGTTCTTC. The V call is TRBV19, the J call TRBJ2-1; maybe TRBD1 (5 bases). The CDR3 runs to 13 residues. Between the trimmed V and J ends, which lost 6 bases and 4 bases, there was a span of 10 bases. The V gene's germline CDR1 is LNHDA and CDR2 SQIVND (reference sequence).

The CDR3 here is CASSQEGHNEQFF. CDR3 sequence (DNA): TGCGCCAGCAGCCAAGAGGGGCATAATGAGCAGTTCTTC. The V gene is TRBV4-1, the J gene TRBJ2-1, with D maybe TRBD1 (5 bases). Trimming left V 0 bases short and J 7 bases short, with 7 bases between. CDR1 and CDR2 from the germline V gene are MGHRA and YSYEKL. This CDR3 has 13 residues.